This entry concerns a single TCR beta chain. The CDR3 spans 18 residues. Germline V gives CDR1 SGHAT, CDR2 FQNNGV. V was pared by 4 bases and J by 0 bases, with 22 bases between. This record comes from a study of blood T cell repertoires in COVID-19. Data came from immunoSEQ multiplex PCR; TCRdb stores just in-frame clones and leaves some out. The table records 100,000 to 120,000 clones, 82% of them present only once. The receptor's source is a woman aged 55-75 years with acute or convalescent COVID-19. Sample: peripheral blood. The chain employs TRBV11-2 and TRBJ2-7; D ambiguous. The CDR3 DNA follows: TGTGCCAGCAGCTCGCCTTTCAACTATGCTGGATTCTCCTACGAGCAGTACTTC. Amino acids: CASSSPFNYAGFSYEQYF.